A selection of T cell receptor beta chains follows, all from one sample in a study of T cells in Graves' hyperthyroidism and ophthalmopathy. TCRdb used MiXCR to reprocess the multiplex PCR reads, holding one entry per CDR3 protein. Of a few hundred thousand distinct CDR3 sequences listed, roughly 15% are singletons. Sequencing input: blood. Receptors originate from a woman aged 45-59 years with Graves' hyperthyroidism that later progressed to Graves' ophthalmopathy. Both conserved end residues are part of each CDR3. Fields, in order: D gene, V gene, clone size, J gene, CDR3 DNA, CDR3 protein. D genes are given only for firm matches. Part of the rows lack a size; the others show once, few, many or a class for expanded clones.

D gene: TRBD2
V gene: TRBV7-9
clone size: many
J gene: TRBJ2-6
CDR3 DNA: TGTGCCAGCATGGGGGGGGACTCTGGGGCCAACGTCCTGACTTTC
CDR3 protein: CASMGGDSGANVLTF

D gene: .
V gene: TRBV5-1
clone size: .
J gene: TRBJ2-7
CDR3 DNA: TGCGCCAGCAGCTTGGTGGCAGGGCCCGAGCAGTACTTC
CDR3 protein: CASSLVAGPEQYF

D gene: .
V gene: TRBV7-3
clone size: many
J gene: TRBJ2-2
CDR3 DNA: TGTGCCAGCAGCATGGGCGGGGCCGGGGAGCTGTTTTTT
CDR3 protein: CASSMGGAGELFF

D gene: TRBD2
V gene: TRBV27
clone size: .
J gene: TRBJ2-1
CDR3 DNA: TGTGCCAGCAGTTTACCAGTTACTAGCGGGAGGAATGAGCAGTTCTTC
CDR3 protein: CASSLPVTSGRNEQFF

D gene: TRBD2
V gene: TRBV20-1
clone size: many
J gene: TRBJ2-7
CDR3 DNA: TGCAGTGCTAGAGGGCCCCCCGCCGGGACTAGCCGCGAGCAGTACTTC
CDR3 protein: CSARGPPAGTSREQYF

D gene: .
V gene: TRBV9
clone size: many
J gene: TRBJ2-3
CDR3 DNA: TGTGCCAGCAGCGCCTGGACAGCTAGCACAGATACGCAGTATTTT
CDR3 protein: CASSAWTASTDTQYF

D gene: .
V gene: TRBV2
clone size: many
J gene: TRBJ2-7
CDR3 DNA: TGTGCCAGCAGTAACCTCTACGAGCAGTACTTC
CDR3 protein: CASSNLYEQYF

D gene: TRBD2
V gene: TRBV4-1
clone size: .
J gene: TRBJ2-3
CDR3 DNA: TGCGCCAGCAGCCAAGCTCCTAGCGGGGGTGGTGGCCCATTCCGTCGTAGCACAGATACGCAGTATTTT
CDR3 protein: CASSQAPSGGGGPFRRSTDTQYF

D gene: .
V gene: TRBV18
clone size: many
J gene: TRBJ1-2
CDR3 DNA: TGTGCCAGCTCAAGGTCCTCCGGCTACACCTTC
CDR3 protein: CASSRSSGYTF

D gene: TRBD2
V gene: TRBV7-9
clone size: .
J gene: TRBJ2-3
CDR3 DNA: TGTGCCAGCAGTCAAACTCGACTAGCGGAGAGCACAGATACGCAGTATTTT
CDR3 protein: CASSQTRLAESTDTQYF

D gene: TRBD2
V gene: TRBV28
clone size: many
J gene: TRBJ2-7
CDR3 DNA: TGTGCCAGCTTCCTCGGGCGGGAGGGTTACGAGCAGTACTTC
CDR3 protein: CASFLGREGYEQYF

D gene: .
V gene: TRBV29-1
clone size: many
J gene: TRBJ2-1
CDR3 DNA: TGCAGCGTTGTTTCGTCTACCCTTAGCTCCTACAATGAGCAGTTCTTC
CDR3 protein: CSVVSSTLSSYNEQFF

D gene: .
V gene: TRBV20-1
clone size: .
J gene: TRBJ1-2
CDR3 DNA: TGCAGTGCTAGAGATCTAAGGTTAGCTAACTATGGCTACACCTTC
CDR3 protein: CSARDLRLANYGYTF

D gene: .
V gene: TRBV20-1
clone size: many
J gene: TRBJ2-7
CDR3 DNA: TGCAGTGCTAGAGATTGGAGGCGGGAAGCCCTCCTAGGAGAGCAGTACTTC
CDR3 protein: CSARDWRREALLGEQYF

D gene: .
V gene: TRBV7-8
clone size: many
J gene: TRBJ2-7
CDR3 DNA: TGTGCCAGCAGCCTAGCCAGGGGAGCGAACTCCTACGAGCAGTACTTC
CDR3 protein: CASSLARGANSYEQYF

D gene: .
V gene: TRBV7-8
clone size: many
J gene: TRBJ2-1
CDR3 DNA: TGTGCCAGCAGCTCCAAGACTTGGACGGCGACGCCCGCATACAATGAGCAGTTCTTC
CDR3 protein: CASSSKTWTATPAYNEQFF

D gene: .
V gene: TRBV2
clone size: many
J gene: TRBJ1-1
CDR3 DNA: TGTGCCAGCAAGGAGTCGGGCATGAACACTGAAGCTTTCTTT
CDR3 protein: CASKESGMNTEAFF

D gene: .
V gene: TRBV4-1
clone size: .
J gene: TRBJ1-5
CDR3 DNA: TGCGCCAGCAGCCAAGAACAGGACGCGCCCCAGCATTTT
CDR3 protein: CASSQEQDAPQHF

D gene: TRBD2
V gene: TRBV20-1
clone size: many
J gene: TRBJ2-1
CDR3 DNA: TGCAGTGCCCTACAACTAGCGGGAGGGCTTTACAACAATGAGCAGTTCTTC
CDR3 protein: CSALQLAGGLYNNEQFF

D gene: .
V gene: TRBV5-1
clone size: many
J gene: TRBJ2-7
CDR3 DNA: TGCGCCAGCAGCTTGGCCGTAGGCGGAACGTTAGGCGAGCAGTACTTC
CDR3 protein: CASSLAVGGTLGEQYF

D gene: TRBD1
V gene: TRBV12-3/TRBV12-4
clone size: many
J gene: TRBJ2-7
CDR3 DNA: TGTGCCAGCATGGGACAGGGACTCTACGAGCAGTACTTC
CDR3 protein: CASMGQGLYEQYF

D gene: .
V gene: TRBV25-1
clone size: many
J gene: TRBJ1-2
CDR3 DNA: TGTGCCAGCAGTACCCTTGGCAGGCCCTATGGCTACACCTTC
CDR3 protein: CASSTLGRPYGYTF

D gene: .
V gene: TRBV28
clone size: many
J gene: TRBJ2-4
CDR3 DNA: TGTGCCAGCAGTCCCCCCGGGTTGGACAAAAACATTCAGTACTTC
CDR3 protein: CASSPPGLDKNIQYF

D gene: .
V gene: TRBV4-2
clone size: few
J gene: TRBJ2-5
CDR3 DNA: TGTGCCAGCAGCCCCACCCTAGAGCCGAGTCTTCAATTGGAGACCCAGTACTTC
CDR3 protein: CASSPTLEPSLQLETQYF

D gene: TRBD1
V gene: TRBV3-1
clone size: few
J gene: TRBJ1-2
CDR3 DNA: TGTGCCAGCAGCGGCGACAGGGGCTGGGGCTATGGCTACACCTTC
CDR3 protein: CASSGDRGWGYGYTF

D gene: .
V gene: TRBV6-9
clone size: .
J gene: TRBJ2-7
CDR3 DNA: TGTGCCAGCAGTTACGGGGCAGGCCGGGGGTTCTACGAGCAGTACTTC
CDR3 protein: CASSYGAGRGFYEQYF

D gene: TRBD1
V gene: TRBV9
clone size: once
J gene: TRBJ1-1
CDR3 DNA: TGTGCCAGCAGCGTAGACCACGGACAGGGCGAAGCTTTCTTT
CDR3 protein: CASSVDHGQGEAFF

D gene: .
V gene: TRBV7-3
clone size: many
J gene: TRBJ2-7
CDR3 DNA: TGTGCCAGCAGCCTCACCAGGGGGGACGAGCAGTACTTC
CDR3 protein: CASSLTRGDEQYF

D gene: .
V gene: TRBV7-9
clone size: .
J gene: TRBJ2-7
CDR3 DNA: TGTGCCGCCAGGACCGGGCCCTACGTCGAAGAGCAGTACTTC
CDR3 protein: CAARTGPYVEEQYF

D gene: .
V gene: TRBV12-3/TRBV12-4
clone size: many
J gene: TRBJ1-5
CDR3 DNA: TGTGCCAGCACCGGACATAGGAATCAGCCCCAGCATTTT
CDR3 protein: CASTGHRNQPQHF

D gene: TRBD2
V gene: TRBV27
clone size: few
J gene: TRBJ2-5
CDR3 DNA: TGTGCCAGCAGTTTACGGGACGAGCGGGGGGGGACCCAGTACTTC
CDR3 protein: CASSLRDERGGTQYF

D gene: .
V gene: TRBV7-8
clone size: many
J gene: TRBJ1-5
CDR3 DNA: TGTGCCAGCAGCTTTACGGGTCAAAACAATCAGCCCCAGCATTTT
CDR3 protein: CASSFTGQNNQPQHF

D gene: .
V gene: TRBV27
clone size: .
J gene: TRBJ1-1
CDR3 DNA: TGTGCCAGCAGTTTCAGCGGGTACACTGAAGCTTTCTTT
CDR3 protein: CASSFSGYTEAFF

D gene: TRBD1
V gene: TRBV18
clone size: many
J gene: TRBJ2-1
CDR3 DNA: TGTGCCAGCTCACCATCCGACAGGGGTCAGGAGCAGTTCTTC
CDR3 protein: CASSPSDRGQEQFF

D gene: TRBD1
V gene: TRBV7-8
clone size: .
J gene: TRBJ2-7
CDR3 DNA: TGTGCCAGCGGCTTAGGGACAGGGGAAAGCGGCGAGCAGTACTTC
CDR3 protein: CASGLGTGESGEQYF

D gene: .
V gene: TRBV28
clone size: many
J gene: TRBJ2-3
CDR3 DNA: TGTGCCAGCAGTCCCGCCGACAACAGGGTAACGCAGTATTTT
CDR3 protein: CASSPADNRVTQYF

D gene: TRBD2
V gene: TRBV28
clone size: many
J gene: TRBJ2-3
CDR3 DNA: TGTGCCAGCAGTTCCGCCGGGACTAGCGGTTTTAGCACAGATACGCAGTATTTT
CDR3 protein: CASSSAGTSGFSTDTQYF

D gene: .
V gene: TRBV27
clone size: few
J gene: TRBJ2-1
CDR3 DNA: TGTGCCAGCAGTCTCCTAGGTTTTGAGCAGTTCTTC
CDR3 protein: CASSLLGFEQFF

D gene: .
V gene: TRBV12-3/TRBV12-4
clone size: many
J gene: TRBJ1-1
CDR3 DNA: TGTGCCAGCAGTTCCCCGCGGGACACTGAAGCTTTCTTT
CDR3 protein: CASSSPRDTEAFF

D gene: TRBD1
V gene: TRBV20-1
clone size: many
J gene: TRBJ1-2
CDR3 DNA: TGCAGTGCTAGAGATCGGGGGAGGGGGCAAGGTGGCTACACCTTC
CDR3 protein: CSARDRGRGQGGYTF

D gene: TRBD1
V gene: TRBV5-1
clone size: many
J gene: TRBJ1-2
CDR3 DNA: TGCGCCAGCAGCGCCGGGGACAGTTGGGGAGGCTACACCTTC
CDR3 protein: CASSAGDSWGGYTF

D gene: TRBD1
V gene: TRBV11-2
clone size: many
J gene: TRBJ2-7
CDR3 DNA: TGTGCCAGCAGCTTAGATTGGACAGGGTCCTACGAGCAGTACTTC
CDR3 protein: CASSLDWTGSYEQYF

D gene: .
V gene: TRBV5-1
clone size: many
J gene: TRBJ2-3
CDR3 DNA: TGCGCCAGCAGCTTGAGTGCCCTAGCGACCACAGATACGCAGTATTTT
CDR3 protein: CASSLSALATTDTQYF

D gene: .
V gene: TRBV25-1
clone size: many
J gene: TRBJ2-3
CDR3 DNA: TGTGCCAGCAGTGAATCCGGGAGTTCCACAGATACGCAGTATTTT
CDR3 protein: CASSESGSSTDTQYF

D gene: TRBD2
V gene: TRBV20-1
clone size: .
J gene: TRBJ2-7
CDR3 DNA: TGCAGTGCTAGAGGTCCTAGCGGGAGTGGCTACGAGCAGTACTTC
CDR3 protein: CSARGPSGSGYEQYF

D gene: .
V gene: TRBV10-3
clone size: .
J gene: TRBJ1-3
CDR3 DNA: TGTGCCATCAACTCCGGGACAATGGGAAACACCATATATTTT
CDR3 protein: CAINSGTMGNTIYF

D gene: .
V gene: TRBV28
clone size: many
J gene: TRBJ2-2
CDR3 DNA: TGTGCCAGCAGTTTAGGTAGAAGAGCCGGGGAGCTGTTTTTT
CDR3 protein: CASSLGRRAGELFF

D gene: .
V gene: TRBV30
clone size: many
J gene: TRBJ2-3
CDR3 DNA: TGTGCCTGGAGGGTCGTCCCGGCAGATACGCAGTATTTT
CDR3 protein: CAWRVVPADTQYF

D gene: TRBD1
V gene: TRBV7-3
clone size: many
J gene: TRBJ1-1
CDR3 DNA: TGTGCCAGCAGCCCACAGACAGGGTTGGTCGCTGAAGCTTTCTTT
CDR3 protein: CASSPQTGLVAEAFF

D gene: TRBD1
V gene: TRBV6-5
clone size: .
J gene: TRBJ1-1
CDR3 DNA: TGTGCCAGCAGTTACCAGACAGGGGCCACTGAAGCTTTCTTT
CDR3 protein: CASSYQTGATEAFF

D gene: TRBD1
V gene: TRBV5-4
clone size: once
J gene: TRBJ2-1
CDR3 DNA: TGTGCCCATTGGAGACAGGGGAGGACTGAGCAGTTCTTC
CDR3 protein: CAHWRQGRTEQFF

D gene: TRBD2
V gene: TRBV20-1
clone size: many
J gene: TRBJ2-1
CDR3 DNA: TGCAGTGCTGGGACTAGCGGGTTGTTCTACAATGAGCAGTTCTTC
CDR3 protein: CSAGTSGLFYNEQFF

D gene: .
V gene: TRBV12-3/TRBV12-4
clone size: many
J gene: TRBJ1-6
CDR3 DNA: TGTGCCAGCAGAATACAGGGCCGTAATTCACCCCTCCACTTT
CDR3 protein: CASRIQGRNSPLHF

D gene: TRBD2
V gene: TRBV11-2
clone size: many
J gene: TRBJ2-5
CDR3 DNA: TGTGCCAGCAGCCCCGCCCCAGCGGGAGTTGTAGAGACCCAGTACTTC
CDR3 protein: CASSPAPAGVVETQYF

D gene: .
V gene: TRBV12-3/TRBV12-4
clone size: few
J gene: TRBJ2-7
CDR3 DNA: TGTGCCAGCAGTAAGCCAGGAGACTCCTACGAGCAGTACTTC
CDR3 protein: CASSKPGDSYEQYF

D gene: .
V gene: TRBV11-2
clone size: many
J gene: TRBJ2-3
CDR3 DNA: TGTGCCAGCAGCTTAGCTACCTCCCACACAGATACGCAGTATTTT
CDR3 protein: CASSLATSHTDTQYF

D gene: .
V gene: TRBV7-9
clone size: .
J gene: TRBJ1-1
CDR3 DNA: TGTGCCAGCAGCTTAGGCTCGGCAGGGAACACTGAAGCTTTCTTT
CDR3 protein: CASSLGSAGNTEAFF

D gene: .
V gene: TRBV18
clone size: many
J gene: TRBJ2-1
CDR3 DNA: TGTGCCAGCTCACCACCGACTTCACAGGGTGAGGGTGAGCAGTTCTTC
CDR3 protein: CASSPPTSQGEGEQFF

D gene: .
V gene: TRBV28
clone size: many
J gene: TRBJ1-6
CDR3 DNA: TGTGCCAGCAGTTTTCGGAGTACGTCACCCCTCCACTTT
CDR3 protein: CASSFRSTSPLHF

D gene: .
V gene: TRBV11-2
clone size: many
J gene: TRBJ2-7
CDR3 DNA: TGTGCCAGCAGCCTACAGGACTCCTACGAGCAGTACTTC
CDR3 protein: CASSLQDSYEQYF